This T cell receptor beta chain was profiled in a study of T-cell reconstitution after alpha-beta-depleted transplantation in children. Preparing the TCRbeta library involved the use of unique molecular identifiers. Via MiXCR, TCRdb re-called the PCR reads, giving one row per CDR3 protein. The table records approximately 400,000 distinct CDR3 sequences, around 15% of them present only once. Regarding this clonotype: What it recognizes is unknown.

Study-level results: Several hundred rapidly expanded clones from non-depleted graft cells reportedly supplied alpha-beta T cells about two months post-transplant. Some patients showed high day-60 TCRbeta diversity, which derived from surviving recipient T cells and thymic progenitors.

CDR3 length: 13 residues. Trimming left V 1 base short and J 4 bases short, with 6 bases between. Germline V gene data show CDR1 as SGHDT and CDR2 as YYEEEE. The receptor comes from a boy under two years old who had a stem cell transplant for Wiskott-Aldrich syndrome, so the T cells may come from the graft donor. The rearrangement links TRBV5-6 to TRBJ2-4; D is unclear. Sequenced here: PBMCs, mostly from graft donor cells, sampled 360 days after TCRalphabeta/CD19-depleted stem cell transplant. CDR3 protein: CASSLLEKNIQYF. In nucleotides, the CDR3 is TGTGCCAGCAGCTTGTTAGAAAAAAACATTCAGTACTTC.